One and the same sample provided the 10 T cell receptor beta chains below, sequenced in a study of CD8 T cells in ankylosing spondylitis. TCRdb analysed the 5' RACE reads with MiXCR anew, one entry per CDR3 protein. The sample has about 160,000 distinct CDR3 sequences, under 55% seen once. The sample taken for sequencing was synovial fluid, either unsorted or a sorted T cell fraction (not recorded which). Receptors were obtained from a male donor with ankylosing spondylitis.

This clonotype was detected once. The chain is built from TRBV6-5 and TRBJ1-2, with D unresolved. V gave up 2 bases and J gave up 1 base, with 14 bases separating them. Germline loops: CDR1 MNHEY, CDR2 SVGAGI. This CDR3 has 16 amino acids. The CDR3: CASSYPYYFLNYGYTF. The CDR3 DNA is TGTGCCAGCAGTTACCCTTACTATTTCCTTAACTATGGCTACACCTTC.

The CDR3 protein is CASSPTSGWDEQFF. Written as DNA, the CDR3 is TGTGCCAGCAGCCCCACAAGTGGGTGGGATGAGCAGTTCTTC. This sequence joins TRBV9 and TRBJ2-1; D unclear. Germline loops: CDR1 SGDLS, CDR2 YYNGEE. The CDR3 length is 14 residues. Deletions cut 4 bases from V and 8 bases from J, with 16 bases between.

This clonotype appeared once. The rearrangement links TRBV7-9 to TRBJ2-1; 10 positions match TRBD2. CDR3 size: 15 residues. J lost 4 bases, V lost 5 bases, and 5 bases had no gene match. Germline loops: CDR1 SEHNR, CDR2 FQNEAQ (reference sequence). DNA of the CDR3: TGTGCCAGCAGCGGACCGGGACTAGCGTACAATGAGCAGTTCTTC. This translates into CASSGPGLAYNEQFF.

This clonotype was found a few times. The gene calls are TRBV18 and TRBJ1-2, with a weak D call TRBD1 (6 bases). V gave up 6 bases and J gave up 8 bases, with 13 bases separating them. The CDR3 is 12 amino acids. The germline CDR1 and CDR2 sequences are KGHSH and LQKENI. The CDR3 DNA reads as TGTGCCAGCTCCCAGGGGTACGGCGGCTACACCTTC. Translation gives CASSQGYGGYTF. Complete variable domain (other parts from reference TRBV18 and TRBJ1-2): NAGVMQNPRHLVRRRGQEARLRCSPMKGHSHVYWYRQLPEEGLKFMVYLQKENIIDESGMPKERFSAEFPKEGPSILRIQQVVRGDSAAYFCASSQGYGGYTFGSGTRLTVV.

For the CDR3, the DNA is TGTGCCAGCAGTACCTTCAGACAGACCTACAATGAGCAGTTCTTC. It codes for CASSTFRQTYNEQFF. This rearrangement joins TRBV12-3 or TRBV12-4 to TRBJ2-1; perhaps TRBD1 as D (5 bases). V was cut by 5 bases and J by 2 bases, with 13 bases left in between. The CDR3 consists of 15 residues.

The chain combines TRBV15 with TRBJ2-5, with D perhaps TRBD1 (6 bases). V was shortened by 1 base and J by 5 bases, with 26 bases between the two germline ends. The CDR3 consists of 19 residues. Germline lookup yields CDR1 LNHNV and CDR2 YYDKDF (reference sequence). The CDR3 is CATSRVTGQGGSWGETQYF. The CDR3 nucleotides read TGTGCCACCAGCAGAGTTACCGGCCAAGGGGGATCATGGGGGGAGACCCAGTACTTC. Variable domain in full (rest from reference TRBV15 and TRBJ2-5): DAMVIQNPRYQVTQFGKPVTLSCSQTLNHNVMYWYQQKSSQAPKLLFHYYDKDFNNEADTPDNFQSRRPNTSFCFLDIRSPGLGDTAMYLCATSRVTGQGGSWGETQYFGPGTRLLVL.

The rearrangement links TRBV5-1 to TRBJ1-1, with D possibly matching TRBD1 (5 bases). The CDR3 consists of 12 residues. V was shortened by 5 bases and J by 5 bases, with 10 bases between the two germline ends. Germline CDR1 and CDR2: SGHRS and YFSETQ. DNA of the CDR3: TGCGCCAGCAGGGGGCCAAAAACTGAAGCTTTCTTT. The encoded protein is CASRGPKTEAFF.

In its sample, this clonotype was seen once. The chain couples TRBV3-1 to TRBJ2-3; 9 bases are a match to TRBD2. CDR1 is LGHDT, CDR2 YNNKEL, per germline (reference sequence). Trimming removed 0 bases from V and 0 bases from J; junction bases left unmatched: 16. This CDR3 is 21 amino acids long. The CDR3 loop reads CASSQDPLRGGPISSTDTQYF. CDR3 coding DNA: TGTGCCAGCAGCCAAGATCCCTTGCGGGGGGGGCCAATTTCTAGCACAGATACGCAGTATTTT.

This clonotype was seen a few times. The CDR3 DNA follows: TGTGCCACTGAGACAGAGTATGGCTACACCTTC. Its translation is CATETEYGYTF. The chain combines TRBV7-9 with TRBJ1-2, with TRBD1 as a possible D gene (5 bases). CDR1 SEHNR and CDR2 FQNEAQ come from the germline V gene (reference sequence). Trimming left V 10 bases short and J 5 bases short, with 11 bases between. The CDR3 sequence is 11 residues long.

The CDR3 DNA is TGTGCCAGCAGCAAGAGTCGCGAGCAGTACTTC. This encodes CASSKSREQYF. The genes are TRBV12-3 or TRBV12-4 and TRBJ2-7; no firm D call. Between the trimmed V and J ends, which lost 6 bases and 6 bases, there was a span of 9 bases. The CDR3 length is 11 residues.